The 4 T cell receptor beta chains in this list originate from one sample, sequenced in a study of blood T cell repertoires in COVID-19. Method: immunoSEQ multiplex PCR; TCRdb's copy keeps in-frame clones and lacks some. Of some 210,000 clones in the sample, 92% were seen once. The sequenced sample consisted of peripheral blood. These receptors all come from a man aged 25 to 45 with acute or convalescent COVID-19.

Many counts were recorded for this clone. This chain links TRBV14 with TRBJ1-2; D is unresolved. Trimming took off 1 base at V and 5 bases at J, with 8 bases between the two ends. The CDR3 has 13 residues. The germline V gene has CDR1 SGHDN and CDR2 FVKESK. In DNA form, the CDR3 reads TGTGCCAGCAGCCAAGGGAGGGTTTATGGCTACACCTTC. As protein: CASSQGRVYGYTF.

The chain recombines TRBV3-1 (or the pseudogene TRBV3-2) with TRBJ2-7; 10 nucleotides agree with TRBD2. The CDR3 sequence is 16 residues long. V was pared by 5 bases and J by 2 bases, with 9 bases of the junction left unmatched. Germline V gene sequence: CDR1 LGHDT, CDR2 YNNKEL (reference sequence). The CDR3 loop reads CASSYSGTSATYEQYF. CDR3 bases: TGTGCCAGCAGCTACTCCGGGACTAGCGCAACCTACGAGCAGTACTTC.

The V gene is TRBV3-1 (or the pseudogene TRBV3-2), the J gene TRBJ2-3; D unresolved. Trimming took 1 base from V and 2 from J, leaving 7 bases between them. In germline, CDR1 is LGHDT, CDR2 YNNKEL (reference sequence). This CDR3 has 14 residues. This CDR3 is CASSQGLSTDTQYF. In DNA form, the CDR3 reads TGTGCCAGCAGCCAAGGACTGTCCACAGATACGCAGTATTTT.

The V call is TRBV5-5, the J call TRBJ2-2; 13 positions match TRBD2. V shed 3 bases and J 4 bases; nucleotides not matched to a gene: 3. The germline CDR1 and CDR2 sequences are SGHKS and YYEKEE (reference sequence). The CDR3 runs 16 residues. The CDR3 sequence: CASSSGLAGVTGELFF. In DNA form, the CDR3 reads TGTGCCAGCAGCTCTGGACTAGCGGGAGTCACCGGGGAGCTGTTTTTT.